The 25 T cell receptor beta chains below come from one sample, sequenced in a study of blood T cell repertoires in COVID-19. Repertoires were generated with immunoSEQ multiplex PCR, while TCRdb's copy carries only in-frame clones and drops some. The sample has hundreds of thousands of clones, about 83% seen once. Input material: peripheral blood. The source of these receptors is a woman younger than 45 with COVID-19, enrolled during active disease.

The CDR3 sequence is CASSSGWNTEAFF. CDR3 DNA sequence: TGCGCCAGCAGCTCCGGGTGGAACACTGAAGCTTTCTTT. The V call is TRBV5-1, the J call TRBJ1-1; D is undetermined. The germline CDR1 and CDR2 sequences are SGHRS and YFSETQ. This CDR3 contains 13 residues. With 3 bases removed from V and 1 base from J, the gap between germline ends came to 7 bases.

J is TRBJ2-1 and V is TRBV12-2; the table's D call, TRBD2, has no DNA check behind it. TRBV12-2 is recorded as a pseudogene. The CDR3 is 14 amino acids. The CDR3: CASRSGGDGKEQFF. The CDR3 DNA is TGTGCAAGTCGGAGCGGGGGGGACGGCAAGGAGCAGTTCTTC.

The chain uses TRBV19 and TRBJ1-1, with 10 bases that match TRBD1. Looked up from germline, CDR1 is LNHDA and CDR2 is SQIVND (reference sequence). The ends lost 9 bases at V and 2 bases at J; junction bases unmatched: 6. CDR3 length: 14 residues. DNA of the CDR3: TGTGCCAGCAAGGGACAGGGGTCTAACACTGAAGCTTTCTTT. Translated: CASKGQGSNTEAFF.

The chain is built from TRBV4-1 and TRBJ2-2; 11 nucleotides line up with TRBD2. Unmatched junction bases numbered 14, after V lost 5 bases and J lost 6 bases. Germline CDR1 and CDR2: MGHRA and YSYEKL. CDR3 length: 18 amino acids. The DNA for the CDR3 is TGCGCCAGCAGCGAGCCGGGGTCCGGGACTAGCGGAGCCGGGGAGCTGTTTTTT. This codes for CASSEPGSGTSGAGELFF.

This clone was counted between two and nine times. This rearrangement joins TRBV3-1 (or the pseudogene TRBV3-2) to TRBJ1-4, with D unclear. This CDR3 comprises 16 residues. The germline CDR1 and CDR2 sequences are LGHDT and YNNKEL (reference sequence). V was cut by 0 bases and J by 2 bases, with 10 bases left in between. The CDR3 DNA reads TGTGCCAGCAGCCAAGATCGGGGTCCGACTAATGAAAAACTGTTTTTT. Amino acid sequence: CASSQDRGPTNEKLFF.

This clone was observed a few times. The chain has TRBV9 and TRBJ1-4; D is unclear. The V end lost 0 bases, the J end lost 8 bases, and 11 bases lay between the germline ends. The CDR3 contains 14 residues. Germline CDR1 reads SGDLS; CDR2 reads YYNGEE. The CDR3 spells CASSVEGVGEKLFF. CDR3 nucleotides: TGTGCCAGCAGCGTAGAGGGAGTCGGCGAAAAACTGTTTTTT. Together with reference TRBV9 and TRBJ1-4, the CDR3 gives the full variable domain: DSGVTQTPKHLITATGQRVTLRCSPRSGDLSVYWYQQSLDQGLQFLIQYYNGEERAKGNILERFSAQQFPDLHSELNLSSLELGDSALYFCASSVEGVGEKLFFGSGTQLSVL.

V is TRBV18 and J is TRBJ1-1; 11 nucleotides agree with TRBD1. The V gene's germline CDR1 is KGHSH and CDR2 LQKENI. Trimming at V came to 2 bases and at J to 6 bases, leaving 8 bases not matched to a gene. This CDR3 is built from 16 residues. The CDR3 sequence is CASSPFGQGARAEAFF. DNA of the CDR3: TGTGCCAGCTCACCATTCGGACAGGGGGCTAGGGCTGAAGCTTTCTTT. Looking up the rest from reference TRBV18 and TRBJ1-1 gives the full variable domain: NAGVMQNPRHLVRRRGQEARLRCSPMKGHSHVYWYRQLPEEGLKFMVYLQKENIIDESGMPKERFSAEFPKEGPSILRIQQVVRGDSAAYFCASSPFGQGARAEAFFGQGTRLTVV.

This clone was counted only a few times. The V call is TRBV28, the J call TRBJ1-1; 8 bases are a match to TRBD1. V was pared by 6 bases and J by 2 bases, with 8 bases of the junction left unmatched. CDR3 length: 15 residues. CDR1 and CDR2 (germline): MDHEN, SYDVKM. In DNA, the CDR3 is TGTGCCAGCAGGGGCCAAGGACAGGGAAACACTGAAGCTTTCTTT. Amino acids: CASRGQGQGNTEAFF. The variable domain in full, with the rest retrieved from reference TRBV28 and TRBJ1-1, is DVKVTQSSRYLVKRTGEKVFLECVQDMDHENMFWYRQDPGLGLRLIYFSYDVKMKEKGDIPEGYSVSREKKERFSLILESASTNQTSMYLCASRGQGQGNTEAFFGQGTRLTVV.

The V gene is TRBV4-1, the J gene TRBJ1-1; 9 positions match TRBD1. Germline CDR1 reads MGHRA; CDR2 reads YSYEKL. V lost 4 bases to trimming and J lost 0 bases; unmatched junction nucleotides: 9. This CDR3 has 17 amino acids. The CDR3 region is CASSPTQGAYMNTEAFF. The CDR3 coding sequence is TGCGCCAGCAGCCCGACACAGGGGGCCTACATGAACACTGAAGCTTTCTTT.

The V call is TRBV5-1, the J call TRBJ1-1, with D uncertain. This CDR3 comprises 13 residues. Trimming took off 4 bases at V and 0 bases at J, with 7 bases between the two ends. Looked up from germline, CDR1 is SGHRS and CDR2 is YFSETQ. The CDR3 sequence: CASSVQLNTEAFF. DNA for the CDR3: TGCGCCAGCAGCGTACAGCTGAACACTGAAGCTTTCTTT.

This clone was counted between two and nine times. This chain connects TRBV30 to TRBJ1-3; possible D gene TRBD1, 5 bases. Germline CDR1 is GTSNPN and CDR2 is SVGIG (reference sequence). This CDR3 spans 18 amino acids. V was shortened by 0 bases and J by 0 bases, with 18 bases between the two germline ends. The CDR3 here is CAWSVGQAGPYSGNTIYF. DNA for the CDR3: TGTGCCTGGAGTGTGGGGCAGGCAGGTCCCTACTCTGGAAACACCATATATTTT.

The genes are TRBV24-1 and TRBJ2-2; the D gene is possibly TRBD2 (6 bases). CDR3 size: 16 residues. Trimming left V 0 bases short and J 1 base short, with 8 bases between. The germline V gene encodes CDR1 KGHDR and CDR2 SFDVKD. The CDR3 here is CATSDLRERNTGELFF. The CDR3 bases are TGTGCCACCAGTGATTTGCGGGAGCGGAACACCGGGGAGCTGTTTTTT.

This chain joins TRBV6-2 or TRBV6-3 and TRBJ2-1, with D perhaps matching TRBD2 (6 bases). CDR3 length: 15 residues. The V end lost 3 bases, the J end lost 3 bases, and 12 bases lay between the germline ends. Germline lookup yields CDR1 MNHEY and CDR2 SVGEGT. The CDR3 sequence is CASSYSGTSYNEQFF. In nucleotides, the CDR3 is TGTGCCAGCAGTTATAGCGGAACAAGCTACAATGAGCAGTTCTTC.

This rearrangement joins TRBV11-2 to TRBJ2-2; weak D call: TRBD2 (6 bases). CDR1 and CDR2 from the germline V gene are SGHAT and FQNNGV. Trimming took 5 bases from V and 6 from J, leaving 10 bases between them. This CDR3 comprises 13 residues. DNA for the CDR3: TGTGCCAGCAGCCCGTGGGGGGCCGGGGAGCTGTTTTTT. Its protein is CASSPWGAGELFF.

CDR3: CASSERGGSPDTQYF. As DNA, the CDR3 is TGTGCCAGCAGCGAACGGGGGGGCAGCCCAGATACGCAGTATTTT. The rearrangement links TRBV9 to TRBJ2-3; the match to TRBD2 covers 8 bases. The CDR3 sequence is 15 residues long. Germline CDR1 and CDR2: SGDLS and YYNGEE. The V segment lost 3 bases and the J segment 4 bases; nucleotides outside the gene matches: 7. The full variable domain, completed using reference TRBV9 and TRBJ2-3, is DSGVTQTPKHLITATGQRVTLRCSPRSGDLSVYWYQQSLDQGLQFLIQYYNGEERAKGNILERFSAQQFPDLHSELNLSSLELGDSALYFCASSERGGSPDTQYFGPGTRLTVL.

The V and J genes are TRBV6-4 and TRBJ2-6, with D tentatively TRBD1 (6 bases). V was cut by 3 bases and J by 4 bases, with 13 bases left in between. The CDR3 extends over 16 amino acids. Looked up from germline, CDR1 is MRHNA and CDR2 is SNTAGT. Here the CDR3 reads CASSETTGSGANVLTF. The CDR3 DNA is TGTGCCAGCAGTGAAACCACAGGGTCAGGGGCCAACGTCCTGACTTTC.

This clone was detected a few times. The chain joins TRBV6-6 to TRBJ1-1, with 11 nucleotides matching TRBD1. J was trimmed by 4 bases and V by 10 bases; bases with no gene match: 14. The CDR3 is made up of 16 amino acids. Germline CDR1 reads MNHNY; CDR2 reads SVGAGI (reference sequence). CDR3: CATVRTGGKRVTEAFF. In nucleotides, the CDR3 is TGTGCCACCGTAAGGACAGGGGGCAAAAGGGTCACTGAAGCTTTCTTT.

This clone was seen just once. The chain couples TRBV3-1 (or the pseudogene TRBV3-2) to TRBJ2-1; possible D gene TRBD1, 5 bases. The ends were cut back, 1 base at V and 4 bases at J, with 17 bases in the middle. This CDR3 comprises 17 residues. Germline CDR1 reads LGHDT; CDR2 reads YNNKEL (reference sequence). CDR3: CASSQVQGRAGYNEQFF. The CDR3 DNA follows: TGTGCCAGCAGCCAAGTGCAGGGCCGGGCAGGTTACAATGAGCAGTTCTTC.

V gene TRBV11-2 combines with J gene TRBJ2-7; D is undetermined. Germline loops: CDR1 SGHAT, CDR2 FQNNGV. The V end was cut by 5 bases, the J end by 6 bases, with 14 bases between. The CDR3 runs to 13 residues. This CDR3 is CASSRGVESEQYF. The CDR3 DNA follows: TGTGCCAGCAGCCGAGGAGTAGAAAGCGAGCAGTACTTC.

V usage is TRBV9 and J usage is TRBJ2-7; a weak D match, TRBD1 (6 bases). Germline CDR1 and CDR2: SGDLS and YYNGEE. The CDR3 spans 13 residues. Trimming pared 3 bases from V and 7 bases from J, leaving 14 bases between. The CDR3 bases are TGTGCCAGCAGCGGACAGGTGCTTTCAGAGCAGTACTTC. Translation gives CASSGQVLSEQYF.

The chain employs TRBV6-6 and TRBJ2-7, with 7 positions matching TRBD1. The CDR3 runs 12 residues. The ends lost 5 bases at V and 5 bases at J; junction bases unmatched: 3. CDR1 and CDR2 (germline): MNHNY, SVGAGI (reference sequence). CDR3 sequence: CASSDRVDEQYF. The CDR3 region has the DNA TGTGCCAGCAGTGACAGGGTGGACGAGCAGTACTTC.

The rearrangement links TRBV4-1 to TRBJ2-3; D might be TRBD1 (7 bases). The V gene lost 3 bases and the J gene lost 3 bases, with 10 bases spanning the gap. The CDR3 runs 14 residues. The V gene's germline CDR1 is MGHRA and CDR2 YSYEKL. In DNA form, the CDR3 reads TGCGCCAGCAGCCAGGCGGGACAGACAGATACGCAGTATTTT. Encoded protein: CASSQAGQTDTQYF.

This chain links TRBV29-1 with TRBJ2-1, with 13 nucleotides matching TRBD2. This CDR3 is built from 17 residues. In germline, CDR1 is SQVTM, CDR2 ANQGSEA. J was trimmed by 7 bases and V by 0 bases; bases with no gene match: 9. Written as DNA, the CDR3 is TGCAGCGTTGAAGATCCCGGACTAGCGGGAGTTCTAAATGAGCAGTTCTTC. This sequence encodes CSVEDPGLAGVLNEQFF.

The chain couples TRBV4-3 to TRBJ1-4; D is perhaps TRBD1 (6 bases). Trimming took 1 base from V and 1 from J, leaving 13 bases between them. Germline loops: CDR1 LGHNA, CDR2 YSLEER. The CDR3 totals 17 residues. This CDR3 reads CASSQGGGGRTNEKLFF. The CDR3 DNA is TGCGCCAGCAGCCAAGGAGGGGGGGGTAGAACTAATGAAAAACTGTTTTTT.

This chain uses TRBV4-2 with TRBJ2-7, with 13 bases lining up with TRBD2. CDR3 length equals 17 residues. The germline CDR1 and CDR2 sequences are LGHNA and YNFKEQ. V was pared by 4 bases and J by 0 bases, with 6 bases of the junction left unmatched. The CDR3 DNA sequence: TGTGCCAGCAGCCGCACTAGCGGGAGGGAAGTCTCCTACGAGCAGTACTTC. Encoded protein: CASSRTSGREVSYEQYF.